These 15 T cell receptor beta chains originate from one sample sequenced in a study of blood T cell repertoires in COVID-19 (dated by TCRdb to 2018 to 2021). The library came from the immunoSEQ multiplex PCR assay. TCRdb obtained this table from immuneACCESS and retained in-frame rearrangements with V and J assigned. These tables miss some clones; where compared with another copy, unresolved V genes account for less than half of the shortfall, and the remainder is unexplained. The sample includes 100,000 to 150,000 clones, with about 93% observed a single time. The ten biggest clones cover 2.1% of the sample. Sequenced: peripheral blood. The receptors derive from a middle-aged man with COVID-19, enrolled during active disease.

The chain has TRBV27 and TRBJ2-7; D perhaps matches TRBD1 (5 bases). V lost 4 bases, J lost 2 bases, and 21 bases lay in between. CDR1 is MNHEY and CDR2 is SMNVEV in the germline V gene (reference sequence). The CDR3 extends over 17 amino acids. The CDR3 is CASSWKGRVSYPYEQYF. The CDR3 DNA reads TGTGCCAGCAGTTGGAAGGGGCGAGTTTCCTATCCCTACGAGCAGTACTTC.

This chain connects TRBV24-1 to TRBJ2-7; 9 bases fit TRBD1. V was pared by 4 bases and J by 0 bases, with 6 bases of the junction left unmatched. CDR1 KGHDR and CDR2 SFDVKD come from the germline V gene. This CDR3 contains 16 residues. The CDR3 here is CATSDPGTGISYEQYF. Written as DNA, the CDR3 is TGTGCCACCAGTGACCCCGGGACAGGGATCTCCTACGAGCAGTACTTC.

The chain has TRBV19 and TRBJ1-5; 9 bases are a match to TRBD1. CDR1 and CDR2 (germline): LNHDA, SQIVND (reference sequence). The V and J ends lost 5 bases and 6 bases, in that order; junction bases with no gene match: 8. This CDR3 is built from 15 residues. The CDR3 reads CASSPTGQGVQPQHF. The CDR3, as DNA: TGTGCCAGTAGTCCAACGGGACAGGGAGTTCAGCCCCAGCATTTT.

The chain joins TRBV5-4 to TRBJ2-2, with D perhaps TRBD1 (5 bases). V dropped 2 bases and J dropped 2 bases, with 10 bases sitting between them. The length of the CDR3 is 15 residues. Germline V gene lookup returns CDR1 SGHNT and CDR2 YYREEE (reference sequence). The CDR3 loop reads CASSFGQANTGELFF. The CDR3 DNA is TGTGCCAGCAGCTTCGGACAAGCCAACACCGGGGAGCTGTTTTTT.

The chain joins TRBV29-1 to TRBJ2-6; 7 bases match TRBD2. Germline V gene data show CDR1 as SQVTM and CDR2 as ANQGSEA. This CDR3 region has 19 residues. V trimming: 0 bases; J trimming: 0 bases; junction bases outside the gene matches: 11. The CDR3: CSVEDQEGRAGSGANVLTF. The CDR3 nucleotides are TGCAGCGTTGAAGATCAAGAAGGGAGGGCAGGCTCTGGGGCCAACGTCCTGACTTTC.

The chain uses TRBV5-1 and TRBJ2-2, with D possibly TRBD2 on 7 matching bases. This CDR3 is built from 15 residues. Germline V gene data show CDR1 as SGHRS and CDR2 as YFSETQ. Trimming took 4 bases from V and 4 from J, leaving 14 bases between them. In nucleotides, the CDR3 is TGCGCCAGCAGCGGAAGGGAGGGGGGCACCGGGGAGCTGTTTTTT. This sequence encodes CASSGREGGTGELFF.

The chain carries TRBV7-9 and TRBJ2-1; 14 bases match TRBD2. Trimming at V came to 5 bases and at J to 7 bases, leaving 7 bases not matched to a gene. Germline-derived CDR1 and CDR2 are SEHNR and FQNEAQ (reference sequence). The CDR3 is made up of 16 amino acids. In DNA form, the CDR3 reads TGTGCCAGCAGCCAGGGGACTAGCGGGAGTTTTAATGAGCAGTTCTTC. Encoded protein: CASSQGTSGSFNEQFF.

The chain has TRBV6-5 and TRBJ2-7; 7 bases map to TRBD2. The J call could be wrong; TRBJ2-5 is a better fit for the DNA end. Germline values: CDR1 MNHEY, CDR2 SVGAGI. This CDR3 has 11 amino acids. The CDR3 DNA follows: TGTGCCAGTGGCCCTAGCGGGACCCAGTACTTC. Translating it yields CASGPSGTQYF.

The chain links TRBV7-9 to TRBJ1-2, with D possibly TRBD1 on 5 matching bases. The CDR3 sequence is 14 residues long. Germline V lookup: CDR1 SEHNR, CDR2 FQNEAQ (reference sequence). The V end lost 5 bases, the J end lost 8 bases, and 18 bases lay between the germline ends. The CDR3 nucleotides read TGTGCCAGCAGCGGGAGTGAGGGGCGGGGCGGCTACACCTTC. Encoded protein: CASSGSEGRGGYTF.

The chain joins TRBV28 to TRBJ1-5, with a possible D match to TRBD1 (5 bases). This CDR3 is built from 15 residues. Germline CDR1 reads MDHEN; CDR2 reads SYDVKM. Trimming removed 5 bases from V and 1 base from J, with 12 bases in between. The CDR3 DNA sequence: TGTGCCAGCAGTAATACAGGAGGGAGCAATCAGCCCCAGCATTTT. It yields the protein CASSNTGGSNQPQHF. Filled out from reference TRBV28 and TRBJ1-5, the complete variable domain reads DVKVTQSSRYLVKRTGEKVFLECVQDMDHENMFWYRQDPGLGLRLIYFSYDVKMKEKGDIPEGYSVSREKKERFSLILESASTNQTSMYLCASSNTGGSNQPQHFGDGTRLSIL.

The chain joins TRBV6-5 to TRBJ1-2; D possibly corresponds to TRBD1 (6 bases). The V and J ends lost 2 bases and 8 bases respectively, with 15 bases between them. This CDR3 comprises 14 residues. The V gene's germline CDR1 is MNHEY and CDR2 SVGAGI. The DNA for the CDR3 is TGTGCCAGCAGTTACCACCGGGACATTAAGGGCTACACCTTC. Protein sequence: CASSYHRDIKGYTF.

The gene calls are TRBV12-3 or TRBV12-4 and TRBJ1-1; D ambiguous. CDR3 length equals 13 residues. Deletions cut 6 bases from V and 3 bases from J, with 11 bases between. As DNA, the CDR3 is TGTGCCAGCAGACCCAGCGGGGACACTGAAGCTTTCTTT. This translates into CASRPSGDTEAFF.

The genes are TRBV7-2 and TRBJ1-5; 7 bases match TRBD1. This CDR3 contains 14 residues. Germline V gene sequence: CDR1 SGHTA, CDR2 FQGNSA. The V gene end was trimmed by 5 bases and the J gene end by 7 bases; junction bases not matched to a gene: 8. Here the CDR3 reads CASSDGTVGQPQHF. The CDR3 DNA follows: TGTGCCAGCAGCGACGGGACAGTGGGCCAGCCCCAGCATTTT.

CDR3 region: CASTRGTSGRGGELFF. CDR3 bases: TGTGCCAGTACCCGCGGTACTAGCGGGAGGGGCGGGGAGCTGTTTTTT. V usage is TRBV19 and J usage is TRBJ2-2; TRBD2 aligns across 13 bases. Losses at the gene ends were 7 bases for V and 7 bases for J; bases not matched to a gene: 9. Germline CDR1 LNHDA, CDR2 SQIVND (reference sequence). This CDR3 comprises 16 residues.

The chain combines TRBV9 with TRBJ2-3; tentative D call: TRBD1 (5 bases). This CDR3 has 14 amino acids. CDR1 and CDR2 from the germline V gene are SGDLS and YYNGEE. Trimming removed 0 bases from V and 8 bases from J, with 13 bases in between. CDR3 region: CASSVDPGRGTQYF. CDR3 DNA: TGTGCCAGCAGCGTAGATCCCGGTAGGGGTACGCAGTATTTT.